The 24 T cell receptor beta chains presented below share a single source sample, sequenced in a study of OX40 agonist ivuxolimab in advanced cancers. Assay: immunoSEQ multiplex PCR; the TCRdb copy retains only in-frame clones and omits some. The sample holds roughly 63,000 clones, approximately 86% seen once. Source: CD4+ or CD8+ T cells sorted from blood, taken in a trial of the OX40 agonist ivuxolimab. These receptors came from an adult with an advanced solid tumor such as melanoma, head and neck, liver or kidney cancer.

The chain has TRBV7-9 and TRBJ2-5; either TRBD1 or TRBD2 may fit D (5 bases each). The CDR3 runs to 14 residues. Germline V gene lookup returns CDR1 SEHNR and CDR2 FQNEAQ (reference sequence). The ends were cut back, 5 bases at V and 3 bases at J, with 13 bases in the middle. The CDR3 coding sequence is TGTGCCAGCAGCCCCTGGGGGTCCAAAGAGACCCAGTACTTC. This codes for CASSPWGSKETQYF.

V usage is TRBV20-1 and J usage is TRBJ2-4; D is unclear. Trimming removed 3 bases at V and 10 bases at J, with 10 bases between. Germline V gene lookup returns CDR1 DFQATT and CDR2 SNEGSKA (reference sequence). The CDR3 is 11 residues long. Here the CDR3 DNA reads TGCAGTGCTAGGTCTTACTCTATTCAGTACTTC. Protein product: CSARSYSIQYF.

The chain has TRBV6-1 and TRBJ1-1; D may be TRBD1 (5 bases). The germline V gene encodes CDR1 MNHNS and CDR2 SASEGT. This CDR3 is built from 14 residues. Trimming cost V 1 base and J 9 bases, with 15 bases left between them. The CDR3 sequence: CASSEVGRDDQAFF. DNA of the CDR3: TGTGCCAGCAGTGAAGTGGGGCGGGACGACCAAGCTTTCTTT.

The V gene is TRBV4-2, the J gene TRBJ2-6; the D gene is possibly TRBD2 (7 bases). Germline assignment: CDR1 LGHNA and CDR2 YNFKEQ. The CDR3 has 19 residues. V was shortened by 0 bases and J by 0 bases, with 15 bases between the two germline ends. This CDR3 is CASSQDRGAPSSGANVLTF. CDR3 DNA: TGTGCCAGCAGCCAAGATCGGGGGGCCCCGAGCTCTGGGGCCAACGTCCTGACTTTC.

This chain connects TRBV6-1 to TRBJ1-2; perhaps TRBD1 as D (5 bases). CDR1 and CDR2 (germline): MNHNS, SASEGT. CDR3 length: 15 amino acids. The ends were cut back, 5 bases at V and 2 bases at J, with 15 bases in the middle. The CDR3 protein is CASSPGLTTNYGYTF. DNA for the CDR3: TGTGCCAGCAGTCCAGGGTTAACAACGAACTATGGCTACACCTTC.

The V and J genes are TRBV29-1 and TRBJ2-1; 10 bases map to TRBD1. Trimming at V came to 5 bases and at J to 5 bases, leaving 9 bases not matched to a gene. Germline CDR1 is SQVTM and CDR2 is ANQGSEA. The CDR3 contains 15 residues. For the CDR3, the DNA is TGCAGCGTTTCCGGGGACAGGGGATACAACAATGAGCAGTTCTTC. Protein sequence: CSVSGDRGYNNEQFF.

The CDR3 loop reads CASSKVRPNQETQYF. The DNA of the CDR3 is TGTGCCAGCAGCAAAGTACGTCCGAACCAAGAGACCCAGTACTTC. The V and J genes are TRBV21-1 and TRBJ2-5. TRBV21-1 is marked as a pseudogene. The CDR3 extends over 15 amino acids.

The J gene is TRBJ2-3, the V gene TRBV7-3, with unresolved D. The CDR3 runs 16 residues. V was clipped by 2 bases and J by 4 bases, with 16 bases between them. Germline V gene data show CDR1 as SGHTA and CDR2 as FQGTGA. The CDR3 DNA is TGTGCCAGCAGCTTATGGGGTAAAGGGTCCCCAGATACGCAGTATTTT. Its translation: CASSLWGKGSPDTQYF.

The chain couples TRBV18 to TRBJ2-3; a weak D match, TRBD2 (5 bases). The length of the CDR3 is 13 residues. Germline lookup yields CDR1 KGHSH and CDR2 LQKENI. Trimming removed 4 bases from V and 5 bases from J, with 10 bases in between. The CDR3, as DNA: TGTGCCAGCTCACGTCTGAGGGAAGATACGCAGTATTTT. It translates to CASSRLREDTQYF.

The chain has TRBV10-2 and TRBJ1-2, with D perhaps TRBD1 (5 bases). This CDR3 comprises 13 residues. V lost 4 bases and J lost 8, with 14 bases in between. Germline CDR1 is WSHSY and CDR2 is SAAADI. The CDR3 DNA is TGCGCCAGCAGTGCGACAGCGACCTTAGGCTACACCTTC. Translating gives CASSATATLGYTF.

The rearrangement uses TRBV5-1 and TRBJ1-4; 12 nucleotides match TRBD1. Trimming removed 5 bases from V and 6 bases from J; junction bases left unmatched: 5. This CDR3 is 15 amino acids long. Germline V lookup: CDR1 SGHRS, CDR2 YFSETQ. The CDR3, as DNA: TGCGCCAGCAGGGATGGGACAGGGGGCTATGAAAAACTGTTTTTT. Translated, it gives CASRDGTGGYEKLFF.

For this clone: This likely comes from a read error, as the CDR3 has no conserved phenylalanine or tryptophan at its end. The DNA is left out, because the CDR3 cannot be placed on it with certainty; the CDR3 is given as TCRdb lists it. The chain is built from TRBV20-1 and TRBJ1-1; TRBD1 is taken as the D call from the table, unchecked against the DNA. The CDR3 contains 8 residues when both ends are counted. CDR1 DFQATT and CDR2 SNEGSKA come from the germline V gene (reference sequence). CDR3 loop: CSRSTVPI.

V is TRBV20-1 and J is TRBJ2-3; D gene unclear. The V end lost 5 bases, the J end lost 4 bases, and 7 bases lay between the germline ends. Germline CDR1 reads DFQATT; CDR2 reads SNEGSKA (reference sequence). This CDR3 comprises 11 residues. Here the CDR3 reads CSAALADTQYF. The DNA of the CDR3 is TGCAGTGCTGCTTTGGCAGATACGCAGTATTTT.

The chain links TRBV18 to TRBJ2-2; D could derive from TRBD1 or TRBD2 (5 bases each). Trimming cost V 6 bases and J 0 bases, with 11 bases left between them. The germline V gene encodes CDR1 KGHSH and CDR2 LQKENI. The CDR3 is 15 amino acids. The CDR3 region is CASSGPIPNTGELFF. In DNA form, the CDR3 reads TGTGCCAGCTCGGGACCGATCCCGAACACCGGGGAGCTGTTTTTT. The variable domain in full, with the rest retrieved from reference TRBV18 and TRBJ2-2, is NAGVMQNPRHLVRRRGQEARLRCSPMKGHSHVYWYRQLPEEGLKFMVYLQKENIIDESGMPKERFSAEFPKEGPSILRIQQVVRGDSAAYFCASSGPIPNTGELFFGEGSRLTVL.

The chain couples TRBV7-9 to TRBJ2-4, with D maybe TRBD2 (6 bases). The CDR3 covers 17 residues. Germline values: CDR1 SEHNR, CDR2 FQNEAQ (reference sequence). Trimming took 1 base from V and 1 from J, leaving 14 bases between them. The chain's CDR3 is CASSLVSTREAKNIQYF. The CDR3 DNA follows: TGTGCCAGCAGCTTAGTCAGTACCCGGGAGGCCAAAAACATTCAGTACTTC.

This clone came up once. The chain uses TRBV5-6 and TRBJ1-2; 8 bases align to TRBD1. The CDR3 extends over 14 amino acids. Germline V gene data show CDR1 as SGHDT and CDR2 as YYEEEE. J gave up 4 bases and V 2 bases, and 4 bases lay outside the gene matches. CDR3 region: CASSFRTGSYGYTF. The CDR3 DNA sequence: TGTGCCAGCAGCTTTCGGACAGGGAGCTATGGCTACACCTTC.

The chain is built from TRBV4-2 and TRBJ2-7; D gene uncertain. The CDR3 is 14 amino acids. Germline values: CDR1 LGHNA, CDR2 YNFKEQ. V shed 4 bases and J shed 2 bases, with 12 bases lying between them. The CDR3 DNA follows: TGTGCCAGCAGCCCGGTAGAGGTTCCCTACGAGCAGTACTTC. It encodes CASSPVEVPYEQYF.

The chain couples TRBV5-1 to TRBJ2-7; 7 nucleotides match TRBD1. Germline CDR1 reads SGHRS; CDR2 reads YFSETQ. CDR3 length equals 14 residues. The trim removed 0 bases at V and 4 bases at J, leaving 4 bases unmatched. The CDR3 DNA reads as TGCGCCAGCAGCTTGGCCGGGACAGAGTACGAGCAGTACTTC. Amino acids: CASSLAGTEYEQYF. Variable domain in full (rest from reference TRBV5-1 and TRBJ2-7): KAGVTQTPRYLIKTRGQQVTLSCSPISGHRSVSWYQQTPGQGLQFLFEYFSETQRNKGNFPGRFSGRQFSNSRSEMNVSTLELGDSALYLCASSLAGTEYEQYFGPGTRLTVT.

This chain connects TRBV5-1 to TRBJ2-1, with TRBD1 matching 8 bases. Trimming took 0 bases from V and 5 from J; bases not matched to a gene: 4. This CDR3 region has 15 residues. Germline V gene lookup returns CDR1 SGHRS and CDR2 YFSETQ. CDR3 sequence reads: CASSLGDRTHNEQFF. The CDR3 DNA reads as TGCGCCAGCAGCTTGGGGGACAGGACCCACAATGAGCAGTTCTTC.

This clone came up once. This chain connects TRBV7-9 to TRBJ1-1, with a weak D call TRBD1 (5 bases). CDR1 and CDR2 (germline): SEHNR, FQNEAQ (reference sequence). V dropped 2 bases and J dropped 5 bases, with 12 bases sitting between them. The CDR3 consists of 14 residues. The CDR3 reads CASSLNRGETEAFF. CDR3 bases: TGTGCCAGCAGCTTAAATCGGGGGGAGACTGAAGCTTTCTTT.

This chain joins TRBV5-1 and TRBJ2-3; tentative D call: TRBD2 (7 bases). CDR1 SGHRS and CDR2 YFSETQ come from the germline V gene. This CDR3 contains 17 residues. The germline V and J ends were trimmed by 5 bases and 4 bases, with 23 bases remaining between them. The DNA for the CDR3 is TGCGCCAGCAGTGAGGGGCGGGGGCTCCACCTCTCAGATACGCAGTATTTT. Its translation is CASSEGRGLHLSDTQYF.

The chain is built from TRBV15 and TRBJ1-2; 8 bases map to TRBD1. Per germline, CDR1 LNHNV and CDR2 YYDKDF (reference sequence). V was clipped by 2 bases and J by 6 bases; unmatched bases: 5. CDR3 size: 14 residues. The CDR3 protein is CATSRSGGANGYTF. In nucleotides, the CDR3 is TGTGCCACCAGCAGATCAGGGGGCGCGAATGGCTACACCTTC.

The chain couples TRBV18 to TRBJ1-2, with a tentative D call TRBD1 (5 bases). V shed 4 bases and J shed 5 bases, with 20 bases lying between them. CDR1 is KGHSH and CDR2 is LQKENI in the germline V gene. The CDR3 sequence is 16 residues long. The CDR3 reads CASSLINQGEDYGYTF. The CDR3 DNA is TGTGCCAGCTCACTAATAAACCAGGGAGAAGATTATGGCTACACCTTC.

The chain uses TRBV11-3 and TRBJ2-1; D might be TRBD1 (5 bases). V lost 2 bases to trimming and J lost 1 base, with 9 bases between them. The CDR3 contains 15 residues. In germline, CDR1 is SGHNT, CDR2 YENEEA. The CDR3 spells CASSLRQGSYNEQFF. DNA of the CDR3: TGTGCCAGCAGCTTAAGGCAGGGTTCCTACAATGAGCAGTTCTTC.